This T cell receptor (beta chain) was observed in a study of control samples from healthy donors and cancer patients. V lost 4 bases and J lost 1, with 5 bases in between. The germline V gene encodes CDR1 KGHSH and CDR2 LQKENI. CDR3 length: 13 residues. Sequencing used immunoSEQ multiplex PCR; TCRdb keeps in-frame clones, though not all of them. The table includes 80,000 or so clones, 90% to 95% detected once. Concerning this clone itself: Other DNA variants within this sample encode the same CDR3.

Sequencing input: blood. This clonotype was sampled from a man aged 45-60 years in good health. The chain joins TRBV18 to TRBJ1-5; D is undetermined. CDR3 sequence reads: CASSRESNQPQHF. The CDR3 nucleotides read TGTGCCAGCTCACGCGAGAGCAATCAGCCCCAGCATTTT.